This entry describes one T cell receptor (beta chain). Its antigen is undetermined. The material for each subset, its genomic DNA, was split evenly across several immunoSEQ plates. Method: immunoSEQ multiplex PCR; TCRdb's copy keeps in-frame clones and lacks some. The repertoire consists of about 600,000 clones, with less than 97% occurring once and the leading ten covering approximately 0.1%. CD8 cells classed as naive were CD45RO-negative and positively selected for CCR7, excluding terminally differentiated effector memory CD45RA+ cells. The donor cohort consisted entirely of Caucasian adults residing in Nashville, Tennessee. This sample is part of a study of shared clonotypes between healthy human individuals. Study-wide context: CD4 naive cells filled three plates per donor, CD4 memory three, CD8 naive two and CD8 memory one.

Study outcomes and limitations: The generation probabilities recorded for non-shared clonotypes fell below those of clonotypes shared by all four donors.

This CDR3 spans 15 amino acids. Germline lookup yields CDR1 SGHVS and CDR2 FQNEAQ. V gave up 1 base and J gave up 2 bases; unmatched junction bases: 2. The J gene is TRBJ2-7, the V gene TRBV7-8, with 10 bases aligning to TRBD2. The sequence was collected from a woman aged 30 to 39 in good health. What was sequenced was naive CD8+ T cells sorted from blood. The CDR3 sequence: CASSLVAGGTYEQYF. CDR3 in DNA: TGTGCCAGCAGCTTAGTAGCGGGAGGAACCTACGAGCAGTACTTC.